This T cell receptor beta chain was observed in a study of a mutant IDH1 vaccine in newly diagnosed glioma (dated by TCRdb to 2020 to 2023). Regarding the study in general: Patients received eight vaccinations in weeks 1, 3, 5, 7, 11, 15, 19 and 23, corresponding to visits V03 through V10. For exploratory analyses, about two dozen treated patients had longitudinal TCRB deep sequencing done wherever samples were available. Prior to enrollment, standard therapy consisting of radiotherapy alone, temozolomide alone, or radiochemotherapy with temozolomide had been administered to patients, with the combination being received by most patients. Vaccination was initiated 4-6 weeks after radiotherapy alone, or concurrently with temozolomide cycles in the chemotherapy-containing groups. Peripheral blood was collected at six visits: V03 (baseline), V05, V07, V10, V12 and V13. Of the roughly 33 treated patients, approximately 62% were male and around 40% were female, and the mean age was around 40 years. Paper-wide results and their limitations: Changes in the top peripheral T cell clonotypes picked up by TCRB sequencing did not appear to be linked to pseudoprogression. Immune responses induced by the vaccine were seen in about 93% of patients across multiple MHC alleles. It was noted by the authors that analyses of patient blood samples could not be reproduced owing to sample limitations. Selection of PBMC samples for TCRB deep sequencing was based on availability.

The intended sense of this specimen's time point label: week 23, last vaccination. Each vaccine dose was 300 ug of a 20-mer mutant IDH1 peptide in Montanide, given subcutaneously with topical imiquimod. All donors had newly diagnosed IDH1-mutant astrocytomas of WHO grade 3 or 4 that showed loss of nuclear ATRX. The samples were drawn from NOA16, a multicentre, single-arm, open-label phase I trial in Germany that tested a mutant IDH1 peptide vaccine in humans for the first time. Genomic DNA for TCRB sequencing was extracted from EDTA blood using the DNeasy Blood and Tissue Kit. The method behind the library was the immunoSEQ multiplex PCR assay. Rearranged TCR beta chain sequences were amplified using the hsTCRB Kit according to the manufacturer's protocol. An Illumina MiSeq was used to sequence the TCRB libraries. As for the original processing: The kit vendor's proprietary platform handled demultiplexing, trimming and gene mapping. TCRdb retrieved this table from immuneACCESS and kept in-frame rearrangements only. Not all clones are present; in checked studies, unresolved V genes account for under half, and no reason is known for the remainder. D and trimming come from the DNA, and the V and J calls and clone size come from that table. The sample profile shows 29,000 or so clones; 80% of them were found once. The top ten clonotypes cover approximately 7.6% of the sample.

In regard to this clone: Its antigen is still unknown. Qualities for individual bases were not recorded, and no much larger clone is one base off.

From V the trimming removes 3 bases and from J it removes 0 bases, while the gene matches leave 5 bases of the junction unaccounted for. Including the terminal cysteine and phenylalanine, the CDR3 comprises 18 residues. Only the CDR3 region is kept as DNA, spanning 54 bases read in frame from base 1. CDR1 KGHSH and CDR2 LQKENI are derived from the germline V gene. Source: PBMCs, taken from a glioma patient whose treatment included an IDH1 peptide vaccine. The rearrangement combines TRBV18 with TRBJ2-2, with TRBD2 matching 12 junction bases. The TCR was taken from a woman younger than 35 with glioma. The sequenced DNA: TGTGCCAGCTCACCCCGGACTAGCGGGGATTCGAACACCGGGGAGCTGTTTTTT. The translation is CASSPRTSGDSNTGELFF.